Below are 5 T cell receptor beta chains sequenced from a single sample in a study of blood T cell repertoires in COVID-19 (dated by TCRdb to about 2020). Libraries were constructed by the immunoSEQ multiplex PCR assay. TCRdb stores this immuneACCESS table with in-frame sequences only. Part of the clones is absent; in the studies checked, under half of the shortfall reflects unresolved V genes, and no reason is known for the rest. The sample table holds about 40,000 clones, of which under 90% were seen once. 12% of the sample is held by the ten biggest clonotypes. What was sequenced was peripheral blood. The source is a man between 65 and 85 years old with acute or convalescent COVID-19.

This rearrangement joins TRBV5-1 to TRBJ1-1; a possible D gene is TRBD1 (5 bases). The CDR3 is 13 residues long. In germline, CDR1 is SGHRS, CDR2 YFSETQ. Trimming removed 6 bases from V and 7 bases from J, with 16 bases in between. The DNA for the CDR3 is TGCGCCAGCACGCCGGGGGGACCTGTTGAAGCTTTCTTT. Its protein is CASTPGGPVEAFF.

The table lists this clone with a few counts. V is TRBV9 and J is TRBJ1-1; 10 positions agree with TRBD1. Germline trimming cut 3 bases from V and 4 bases from J; bases unmatched to any gene: 12. This CDR3 spans 17 amino acids. The V gene's germline CDR1 is SGDLS and CDR2 YYNGEE. The CDR3 sequence is CASSGVGTGDRTTEAFF. DNA for the CDR3: TGTGCCAGCAGCGGCGTAGGGACAGGGGACCGAACCACTGAAGCTTTCTTT. The full variable domain, with the rest looked up from reference TRBV9 and TRBJ1-1, is DSGVTQTPKHLITATGQRVTLRCSPRSGDLSVYWYQQSLDQGLQFLIQYYNGEERAKGNILERFSAQQFPDLHSELNLSSLELGDSALYFCASSGVGTGDRTTEAFFGQGTRLTVV.

The chain has TRBV5-1 and TRBJ2-7, with 12 bases that match TRBD2. J gave up 5 bases and V 4 bases, and 7 bases lay outside the gene matches. From germline, CDR1 is SGHRS and CDR2 YFSETQ. This CDR3 comprises 15 residues. In nucleotides, the CDR3 is TGCGCCAGCAGCGGCAGACTAGCGGGAGCCGACGAGCAGTACTTC. Its protein is CASSGRLAGADEQYF.

The chain recombines TRBV15 with TRBJ2-3; D is possibly TRBD2 (6 bases). Trimming pared 5 bases from V and 2 bases from J, leaving 14 bases between. Germline values: CDR1 LNHNV, CDR2 YYDKDF (reference sequence). This CDR3 comprises 15 residues. CDR3 in DNA: TGTGCCACCAGCCGGCGGGACGGATTCACAGATACGCAGTATTTT. Encoded protein: CATSRRDGFTDTQYF.

The chain carries TRBV4-3 and TRBJ1-3; D uncertain. The V and J ends lost 0 bases and 3 bases respectively, with 6 bases between them. Germline CDR1 and CDR2: LGHNA and YSLEER. This CDR3 spans 14 amino acids. The CDR3 loop reads CASSQDPGGNTIYF. Here the CDR3 DNA reads TGCGCCAGCAGCCAAGATCCCGGTGGAAACACCATATATTTT.